A selection of T cell receptor beta chains follows, all from one sample in a study of siplizumab effects on memory and regulatory T cells. Repertoires were generated with immunoSEQ multiplex PCR, while TCRdb's copy carries only in-frame clones and drops some. The profile shows approximately 75,000 clones, around 93% of them singletons. Specimen: CD8+ T cells sorted from blood. The receptors shown here come from a human donor in good health. Both conserved end residues are part of each CDR3. Each record gives: V gene, clone size, J gene, D gene, CDR3 DNA, CDR3 protein. A D gene is named only where the DNA matches it firmly. Clone size is given for some rows only: seen once, a few or many times, or a class if the clone is expanded.

V gene: TRBV6-1
clone size: NA
J gene: TRBJ2-1
D gene: NA
CDR3 DNA: TGTGCCAGCAGTGAAGCGGGGGGGCCCCCCTACAATGAGCAGTTCTTC
CDR3 protein: CASSEAGGPPYNEQFF

V gene: TRBV5-4
clone size: NA
J gene: TRBJ2-2
D gene: NA
CDR3 DNA: TGTGCCAGCAGCTTGGACGGGCCGGAGCTGTTTTTT
CDR3 protein: CASSLDGPELFF

V gene: TRBV2
clone size: NA
J gene: TRBJ1-5
D gene: TRBD1
CDR3 DNA: TGTGCCAGCACGACAGGGGACTTGCCCCAGCATTTT
CDR3 protein: CASTTGDLPQHF

V gene: TRBV13
clone size: NA
J gene: TRBJ2-1
D gene: TRBD2
CDR3 DNA: TGTGCCAGCAGCTCAGAGGGACTAGCGGGGGCCCCGAGCTCCTACAATGAGCAGTTCTTC
CDR3 protein: CASSSEGLAGAPSSYNEQFF

V gene: TRBV7-3
clone size: once
J gene: TRBJ2-1
D gene: TRBD1
CDR3 DNA: TGTGCCAGCAGTCCCGGGACAGGGCATGAGCAGTTCTTC
CDR3 protein: CASSPGTGHEQFF

V gene: TRBV5-1
clone size: NA
J gene: TRBJ1-1
D gene: NA
CDR3 DNA: TGCGCCAGCAGCTTTGAACAGATGAACACTGAAGCTTTCTTT
CDR3 protein: CASSFEQMNTEAFF

V gene: TRBV9
clone size: NA
J gene: TRBJ2-1
D gene: TRBD2
CDR3 DNA: TGTGCCAGCAGCGCAACTAGCGGGGTGTACAATGAGCAGTTCTTC
CDR3 protein: CASSATSGVYNEQFF

V gene: TRBV9
clone size: NA
J gene: TRBJ1-6
D gene: TRBD1
CDR3 DNA: TGTGCCTCGGGACAGCTAGATTCACCCCTCCACTTT
CDR3 protein: CASGQLDSPLHF

V gene: TRBV27
clone size: NA
J gene: TRBJ1-1
D gene: TRBD1
CDR3 DNA: TGTGCCAGCAGTTTATCCCGGGACAGGGGGCTGGTCACTGAAGCTTTCTTT
CDR3 protein: CASSLSRDRGLVTEAFF

V gene: TRBV19
clone size: NA
J gene: TRBJ2-5
D gene: NA
CDR3 DNA: TGTGCCAGTAGTATAGAGACACAAGAGACCCAGTACTTC
CDR3 protein: CASSIETQETQYF

V gene: TRBV19
clone size: NA
J gene: TRBJ2-5
D gene: NA
CDR3 DNA: TGTGCCAGTAGTATTGAACTAGGAGAGACCCAGTACTTC
CDR3 protein: CASSIELGETQYF

V gene: TRBV5-1
clone size: NA
J gene: TRBJ2-3
D gene: NA
CDR3 DNA: TGCGCCAGCAGCTGGGAGGAGGGGCAGGGCACAGATACGCAGTATTTT
CDR3 protein: CASSWEEGQGTDTQYF

V gene: TRBV19
clone size: NA
J gene: TRBJ2-7
D gene: NA
CDR3 DNA: TGTGCCAGTAGTATGGTCGGCTACGAGCAGTACTTC
CDR3 protein: CASSMVGYEQYF

V gene: TRBV27
clone size: NA
J gene: TRBJ1-1
D gene: NA
CDR3 DNA: TGTGCCAGCAGTTTCGGGGGCGCAAACACTGAAGCTTTCTTT
CDR3 protein: CASSFGGANTEAFF

V gene: TRBV9
clone size: NA
J gene: TRBJ2-2
D gene: NA
CDR3 DNA: TGTGCCAGCAGCGTAGGCGGGAACACCGGGGAGCTGTTTTTT
CDR3 protein: CASSVGGNTGELFF

V gene: TRBV13
clone size: NA
J gene: TRBJ2-1
D gene: TRBD1
CDR3 DNA: TGTGCCAGCAGCCCCTTAGTGACAGGGGACTACAATGAGCAGTTCTTC
CDR3 protein: CASSPLVTGDYNEQFF

V gene: TRBV6-5
clone size: once
J gene: TRBJ2-7
D gene: NA
CDR3 DNA: TGTGCCAGCAGCGAGGGGTCACCCTACGAGCAGTACTTC
CDR3 protein: CASSEGSPYEQYF

V gene: TRBV18
clone size: NA
J gene: TRBJ2-7
D gene: TRBD2
CDR3 DNA: TGTGCCAGCTCACTTAGCGGGACACCGATTTACGAGCAGTACTTC
CDR3 protein: CASSLSGTPIYEQYF

V gene: TRBV28
clone size: NA
J gene: TRBJ2-2
D gene: NA
CDR3 DNA: TGTGCCAGCAGTCGGGGTACCGGGGAGCTGTTTTTT
CDR3 protein: CASSRGTGELFF

V gene: TRBV11-2
clone size: NA
J gene: TRBJ2-6
D gene: NA
CDR3 DNA: TGTGCCAGCAGCTTTGCCAGGGGATCTGGGGCCAACGTCCTGACTTTC
CDR3 protein: CASSFARGSGANVLTF

V gene: TRBV29-1
clone size: once
J gene: TRBJ2-2
D gene: NA
CDR3 DNA: TGCAGCGTGAGTCTCGCCGGGGAGCTGTTTTTT
CDR3 protein: CSVSLAGELFF

V gene: TRBV11-2
clone size: NA
J gene: TRBJ2-1
D gene: NA
CDR3 DNA: TGTGCCAGCAGAGTTATCACAGGGAGTCCCTACAATGAGCAGTTCTTC
CDR3 protein: CASRVITGSPYNEQFF

V gene: TRBV19
clone size: NA
J gene: TRBJ2-7
D gene: NA
CDR3 DNA: TGTGCCAGTAGTATAGATGGCAGCTACTCCTACGAGCAGTACTTC
CDR3 protein: CASSIDGSYSYEQYF

V gene: TRBV19
clone size: once
J gene: TRBJ2-1
D gene: NA
CDR3 DNA: TGTGCCAGTAAGGACCTGGACAGCTACAATGAGCAGTTCTTC
CDR3 protein: CASKDLDSYNEQFF

V gene: TRBV5-4
clone size: NA
J gene: TRBJ2-1
D gene: NA
CDR3 DNA: TGTGCCAGCAGCTTCTCTTGGGGGGGGGCTAATGAGCAGTTCTTC
CDR3 protein: CASSFSWGGANEQFF

V gene: TRBV4-1
clone size: NA
J gene: TRBJ2-3
D gene: TRBD2
CDR3 DNA: TGCGCCAGCAGCCAAGTTCCGGGACCGGGGGGAGATACGCAGTATTTT
CDR3 protein: CASSQVPGPGGDTQYF

V gene: TRBV7-9
clone size: NA
J gene: TRBJ2-5
D gene: TRBD2
CDR3 DNA: TGTGCCAGTGAGACTAGCGGGGGGCCAGAGACCCAGTACTTC
CDR3 protein: CASETSGGPETQYF

V gene: TRBV4-1
clone size: once
J gene: TRBJ1-1
D gene: NA
CDR3 DNA: TGCGCCAGCAGCCAAGACCCGGTCATGGCGGGAACTGAAGCTTTCTTT
CDR3 protein: CASSQDPVMAGTEAFF

V gene: TRBV25-1
clone size: NA
J gene: TRBJ1-1
D gene: TRBD1
CDR3 DNA: TGTGCCAGCAGTGAATGCCCGGGACAGGGGGCGATGGAAGCTTTCTTT
CDR3 protein: CASSECPGQGAMEAFF

V gene: TRBV30
clone size: NA
J gene: TRBJ2-3
D gene: TRBD2
CDR3 DNA: TGTGCCTGGATCTCCGGGACTAGCGGATTCCATACGCAGTATTTT
CDR3 protein: CAWISGTSGFHTQYF

V gene: TRBV21-1
clone size: NA
J gene: TRBJ1-2
D gene: NA
CDR3 DNA: TGTGCCAGCGGTCGTTACTATGGCTACACCTTC
CDR3 protein: CASGRYYGYTF

V gene: TRBV7-9
clone size: NA
J gene: TRBJ1-2
D gene: NA
CDR3 DNA: TGTGCCAGCAGCTTAGAGGTTGGGTCAGGGAACGGCTACACCTTC
CDR3 protein: CASSLEVGSGNGYTF

V gene: TRBV30
clone size: NA
J gene: TRBJ1-3
D gene: NA
CDR3 DNA: TGTGCCTGGAATATGGGGGCTGGAAACACCATATATTTT
CDR3 protein: CAWNMGAGNTIYF

V gene: TRBV27
clone size: NA
J gene: TRBJ2-5
D gene: NA
CDR3 DNA: TGTGCCAGCAGTTTTGGGCAGACCCAGTACTTC
CDR3 protein: CASSFGQTQYF

V gene: TRBV7-3
clone size: NA
J gene: TRBJ2-3
D gene: NA
CDR3 DNA: TGTGCCAGCCCCCCCGGGCCCGATACGCAGTATTTT
CDR3 protein: CASPPGPDTQYF

V gene: TRBV5-6
clone size: once
J gene: TRBJ2-7
D gene: NA
CDR3 DNA: TGTGCCAGCAGCTTAAGGGACGGTTTCGAGCAGTACTTC
CDR3 protein: CASSLRDGFEQYF

V gene: TRBV5-4
clone size: NA
J gene: TRBJ2-7
D gene: NA
CDR3 DNA: TGTGCCAGCAGCTTGACAGGGACCGAGCAGTACTTC
CDR3 protein: CASSLTGTEQYF

V gene: TRBV9
clone size: NA
J gene: TRBJ2-7
D gene: TRBD1
CDR3 DNA: TGTGCCAGCAGCGTAGGAGGGGACAGTTACTCCTACGAGCAGTACTTC
CDR3 protein: CASSVGGDSYSYEQYF

V gene: TRBV18
clone size: NA
J gene: TRBJ2-6
D gene: NA
CDR3 DNA: TGTGCCAGCTCACCAATTTCCGTGCCGGAGGGATCCTCTGGGGCCAACGTCCTGACTTTC
CDR3 protein: CASSPISVPEGSSGANVLTF

V gene: TRBV4-1
clone size: NA
J gene: TRBJ2-5
D gene: TRBD2
CDR3 DNA: TGCGCCAGCAGCCCGAGCGCGGGGGTCGAGACCCAGTACTTC
CDR3 protein: CASSPSAGVETQYF

V gene: TRBV4-1
clone size: NA
J gene: TRBJ2-7
D gene: TRBD1
CDR3 DNA: TGCGCCAGCAGCCAAGACCAGGCAGGGGGCCTATTCTCCTACGAGCAGTACTTC
CDR3 protein: CASSQDQAGGLFSYEQYF

V gene: TRBV19
clone size: NA
J gene: TRBJ2-5
D gene: NA
CDR3 DNA: TGTGCCAGTAGTATGAAAGAGACCCAGTACTTC
CDR3 protein: CASSMKETQYF

V gene: TRBV10-3
clone size: NA
J gene: TRBJ1-6
D gene: NA
CDR3 DNA: TGTGCCATCAGTGAGGTGGGGGCCGAATATAATTCACCCCTCCACTTT
CDR3 protein: CAISEVGAEYNSPLHF

V gene: TRBV6-5
clone size: NA
J gene: TRBJ2-7
D gene: TRBD1
CDR3 DNA: TGTGCCAGCAGCCCCGGGACAGGGTACGAGCAGTACTTC
CDR3 protein: CASSPGTGYEQYF

V gene: TRBV6-5
clone size: once
J gene: TRBJ2-7
D gene: TRBD1
CDR3 DNA: TGTGCCAGCGCAGGCGAGGGACAGGGGTACGAGCAGTACTTC
CDR3 protein: CASAGEGQGYEQYF

V gene: TRBV27
clone size: NA
J gene: TRBJ2-5
D gene: TRBD2
CDR3 DNA: TGTGCCAGCAGTCTAGGGACTAGCGGGGGGGAAGAGACCCAGTACTTC
CDR3 protein: CASSLGTSGGEETQYF

V gene: TRBV10-3
clone size: NA
J gene: TRBJ1-2
D gene: NA
CDR3 DNA: TGTGCCATCAGTGAGTCGGCCGGGTCCAATGGCTACACCTTC
CDR3 protein: CAISESAGSNGYTF

V gene: TRBV28
clone size: NA
J gene: TRBJ1-2
D gene: NA
CDR3 DNA: TGTGCCAGCAGTTTAAACTATGGCTACACCTTC
CDR3 protein: CASSLNYGYTF

V gene: TRBV19
clone size: NA
J gene: TRBJ2-1
D gene: NA
CDR3 DNA: TGTGCCAGTAGTATCGGACTTGATGAGCAGTTCTTC
CDR3 protein: CASSIGLDEQFF

V gene: TRBV7-6
clone size: NA
J gene: TRBJ2-7
D gene: TRBD2
CDR3 DNA: TGTGCCAGCAGCTTAGGTCCTAGCGGGTACGAGCAGTACTTC
CDR3 protein: CASSLGPSGYEQYF

V gene: TRBV4-1
clone size: once
J gene: TRBJ1-1
D gene: NA
CDR3 DNA: TGCGCCAGCAAAGGGACTGACATGAACACTGAAGCTTTCTTT
CDR3 protein: CASKGTDMNTEAFF

V gene: TRBV6-4
clone size: NA
J gene: TRBJ2-2
D gene: NA
CDR3 DNA: TGTGCCAGCAGTGACGGGGAAACCGGGGAGCTGTTTTTT
CDR3 protein: CASSDGETGELFF

V gene: TRBV9
clone size: once
J gene: TRBJ1-4
D gene: NA
CDR3 DNA: TGTGCCAGCAGCGTAGAGGGGCTAGAAAATGAAAAACTGTTTTTT
CDR3 protein: CASSVEGLENEKLFF